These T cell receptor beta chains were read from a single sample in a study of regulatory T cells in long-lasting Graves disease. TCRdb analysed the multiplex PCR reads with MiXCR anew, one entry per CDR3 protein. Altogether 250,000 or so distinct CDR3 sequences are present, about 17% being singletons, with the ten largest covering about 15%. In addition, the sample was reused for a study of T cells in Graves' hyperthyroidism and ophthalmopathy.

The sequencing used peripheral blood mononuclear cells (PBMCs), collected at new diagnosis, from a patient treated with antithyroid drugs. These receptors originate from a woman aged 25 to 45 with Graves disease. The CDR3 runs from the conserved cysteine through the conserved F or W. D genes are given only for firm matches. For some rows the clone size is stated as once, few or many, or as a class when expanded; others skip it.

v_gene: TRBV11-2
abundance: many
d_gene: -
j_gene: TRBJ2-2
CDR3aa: CASSLAYFGELFF
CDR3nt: TGTGCCAGCAGCTTAGCCTATTTCGGGGAGCTGTTTTTT

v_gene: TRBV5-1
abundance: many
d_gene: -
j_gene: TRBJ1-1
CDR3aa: CASSRDGDTEAFF
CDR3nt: TGCGCCAGCAGTCGGGACGGAGACACTGAAGCTTTCTTT

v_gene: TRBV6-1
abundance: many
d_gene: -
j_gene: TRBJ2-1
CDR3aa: CAGRTASYNEQFF
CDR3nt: TGTGCCGGTCGGACAGCTTCCTACAATGAGCAGTTCTTC

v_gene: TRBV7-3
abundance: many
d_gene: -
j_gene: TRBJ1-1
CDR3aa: CASSSTGKGRDAFF
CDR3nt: TGTGCGAGCAGCTCAACAGGCAAGGGGAGGGACGCTTTCTTT

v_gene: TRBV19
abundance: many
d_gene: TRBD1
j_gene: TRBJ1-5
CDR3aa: CASSPPSGGDQPQHF
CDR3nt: TGTGCCAGTAGCCCCCCCTCAGGGGGCGATCAGCCCCAGCATTTT

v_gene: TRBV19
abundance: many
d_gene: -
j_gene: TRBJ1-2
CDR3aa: CASSIQAYGYTF
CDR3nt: TGTGCCAGTAGTATCCAGGCCTATGGCTACACCTTC

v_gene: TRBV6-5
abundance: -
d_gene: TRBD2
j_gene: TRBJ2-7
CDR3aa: CASSLAGLIYEQYF
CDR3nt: TGTGCCAGCAGTTTAGCGGGGCTCATCTACGAGCAGTACTTC

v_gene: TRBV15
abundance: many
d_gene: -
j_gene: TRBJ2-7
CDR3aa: CATTNSDRVYEQYF
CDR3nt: TGTGCCACCACCAACTCTGACAGAGTATACGAGCAGTACTTC

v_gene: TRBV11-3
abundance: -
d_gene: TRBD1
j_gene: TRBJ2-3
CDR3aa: CASSSRQGIGDTQYF
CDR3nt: TGTGCCAGCAGTTCCCGACAGGGAATAGGGGATACGCAGTATTTT

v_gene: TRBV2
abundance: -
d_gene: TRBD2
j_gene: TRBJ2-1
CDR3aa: CASQEGGRLVAGGSPYNEQFF
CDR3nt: TGTGCCAGCCAGGAGGGGGGGCGCCTTGTCGCGGGAGGCAGTCCCTACAATGAGCAGTTCTTC

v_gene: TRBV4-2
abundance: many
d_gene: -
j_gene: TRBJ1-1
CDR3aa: CASSQDLRGRITEAFF
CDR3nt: TGTGCCAGCAGCCAAGATCTGAGGGGCAGGATTACTGAAGCTTTCTTT

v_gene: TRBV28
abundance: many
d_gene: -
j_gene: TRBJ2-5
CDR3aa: CASSPGTARETQYF
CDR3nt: TGTGCCAGCAGTCCTGGGACGGCTCGGGAGACCCAGTACTTC

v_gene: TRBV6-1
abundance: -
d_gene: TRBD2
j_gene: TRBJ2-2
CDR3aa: CASSEVRRSLAGINTGELFF
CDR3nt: TGTGCCAGCAGTGAAGTCAGGAGGAGTCTAGCGGGGATTAACACCGGGGAGCTGTTTTTT

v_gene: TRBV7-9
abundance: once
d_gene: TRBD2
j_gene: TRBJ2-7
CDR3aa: CASSLGRAGVYEQYF
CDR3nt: TGTGCCAGCAGCTTAGGGAGAGCGGGAGTTTACGAGCAGTACTTC

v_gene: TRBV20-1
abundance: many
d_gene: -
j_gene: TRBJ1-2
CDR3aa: CSARSGVGTNYGYTF
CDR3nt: TGCAGTGCTAGATCCGGTGTAGGAACTAACTATGGCTACACCTTC

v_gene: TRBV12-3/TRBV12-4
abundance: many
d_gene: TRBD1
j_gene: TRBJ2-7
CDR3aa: CASRPNRGLRYEQYF
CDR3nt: TGTGCCAGCCGCCCGAACAGGGGTTTGAGGTACGAGCAGTACTTC

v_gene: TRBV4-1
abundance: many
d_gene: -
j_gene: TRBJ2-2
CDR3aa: CASSEGGANTGELFF
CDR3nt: TGCGCCAGCAGCGAAGGGGGAGCGAACACCGGGGAGCTGTTTTTT

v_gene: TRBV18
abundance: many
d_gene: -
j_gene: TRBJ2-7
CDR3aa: CASSPRGRDEQYF
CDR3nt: TGTGCCAGCTCACCCCGGGGGCGCGACGAGCAGTACTTC

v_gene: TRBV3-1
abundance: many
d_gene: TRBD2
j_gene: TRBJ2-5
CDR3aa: CASTLAGGVETQYF
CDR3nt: TGTGCCAGCACCCTAGCGGGGGGGGTAGAGACCCAGTACTTC

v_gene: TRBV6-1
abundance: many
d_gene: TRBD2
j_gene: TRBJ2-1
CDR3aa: CASRGLASTAYHNEQFF
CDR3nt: TGTGCCAGCAGGGGACTAGCATCCACGGCATACCACAATGAGCAGTTCTTC

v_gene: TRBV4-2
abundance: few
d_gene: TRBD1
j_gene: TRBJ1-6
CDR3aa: CASSHYSGTGNAPLHF
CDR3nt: TGTGCCAGCAGCCACTACTCCGGGACAGGGAACGCACCCCTCCACTTT

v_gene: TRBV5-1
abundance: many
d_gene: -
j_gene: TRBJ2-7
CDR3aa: CASSLTVAHEQYF
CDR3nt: TGCGCCAGCAGCTTGACCGTGGCACACGAGCAGTACTTC

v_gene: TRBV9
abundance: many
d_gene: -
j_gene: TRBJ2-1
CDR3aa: CASSEGGVSYNEQFF
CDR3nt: TGTGCCAGCAGTGAAGGGGGGGTATCCTACAATGAGCAGTTCTTC

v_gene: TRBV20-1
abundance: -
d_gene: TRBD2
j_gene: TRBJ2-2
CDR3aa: CSALAGGPAWELFF
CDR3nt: TGCAGTGCTTTAGCGGGGGGGCCTGCCTGGGAGCTGTTTTTT

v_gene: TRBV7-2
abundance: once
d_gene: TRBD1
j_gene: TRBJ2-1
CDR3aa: CASSYPGQGANEQFF
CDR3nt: TGTGCCAGCAGCTATCCGGGACAGGGGGCCAATGAGCAGTTCTTC